This T cell receptor beta chain was found in a study of blood T cell repertoires in COVID-19. Study-wide context: Sources were T cells, B-cell-depleted T cells, or PBMCs; the material itself was cDNA or gDNA.

The recovered donors of Cohort 3 showed two negative PCRs, clearance, or symptom resolution. Here immunoSEQ multiplex PCR was the method, and the copy in TCRdb shows in-frame clones only, minus some. This table holds hundreds of thousands of clones, approximately 88% found once. Trimming pared 6 bases from V and 8 bases from J, leaving 9 bases between. From germline, CDR1 is KGHDR and CDR2 SFDVKD. CDR3 size: 11 residues. The TCR originated in a middle-aged woman who had recovered from COVID-19. Sequencing used PBMCs or T cells enriched from blood (not recorded which). The chain couples TRBV24-1 to TRBJ1-2, with a possible D match to TRBD1 (5 bases). CDR3 sequence reads: CATSQGGGYTF. The CDR3 nucleotides read TGTGCCACCAGTCAGGGTGGCGGCTACACCTTC.